This passage covers 30 T cell receptor beta chains from one sample sequenced in a study of radiotherapy plus CTLA-4 blockade in lung cancer. TCRdb's table, derived via immunoSEQ multiplex PCR, lists solely in-frame clones and lacks some. The profile shows 90,000 or so clones, approximately 84% of them singletons. Material: peripheral blood, obtained from a patient treated with radiotherapy plus ipilimumab. These receptor sequences come from a human donor with non-small cell lung cancer who had a partial response to radiotherapy plus ipilimumab.

As to this clone: At one of its ends the junction is not consistent with the germline gene, which may arise from a read error. The V call is TRBV9, the J call TRBJ2-1, with 12 bases that match TRBD2. CDR1 and CDR2 (germline): SGDLS, YYNGEE. The CDR3 spans 16 residues. In DNA form, the CDR3 reads TGTGCCGGCAGCGCCACCGGGACTAGCGGGTTAAATGAGCAGTTCTTC. Translation: CAGSATGTSGLNEQFF.

J is TRBJ2-7 and V is TRBV9, with 14 bases matching TRBD2. Germline values: CDR1 SGDLS, CDR2 YYNGEE. The CDR3 length is 18 residues. Unmatched junction bases numbered 13, after V lost 3 bases and J lost 5 bases. The CDR3 is CASSAPPGLAGVKDEQYF. CDR3 sequence (DNA): TGTGCCAGCAGCGCCCCCCCGGGACTAGCGGGAGTTAAGGACGAGCAGTACTTC.

The rearrangement joins TRBV4-1 to TRBJ1-5; 7 bases line up with TRBD1. Germline V gene data show CDR1 as MGHRA and CDR2 as YSYEKL. V trimming: 1 base; J trimming: 7 bases; junction bases outside the gene matches: 10. The CDR3 has 16 amino acids. CDR3 loop: CASSQVGQGGRQPQHF. CDR3 bases: TGCGCCAGCAGCCAAGTGGGCCAGGGGGGCCGACAGCCCCAGCATTTT.

This chain's CDR3 is CASSSRGRNRGSYNEQFF. The CDR3 nucleotides read TGTGCCAGCAGCTCTAGAGGGAGGAACAGGGGTTCCTACAATGAGCAGTTCTTC. V usage is TRBV7-2 and J usage is TRBJ2-1; maybe TRBD1 (7 bases). Germline CDR1 is SGHTA and CDR2 is FQGNSA. The V gene lost 4 bases and the J gene lost 1 base, with 20 bases spanning the gap. This CDR3 contains 18 residues.

This clone was detected only a few times. The chain has TRBV7-9 and TRBJ1-2; the D gene is possibly TRBD1 (5 bases). V was trimmed by 3 bases and J by 13 bases, leaving 12 bases between them. Germline V gene data show CDR1 as SEHNR and CDR2 as FQNEAQ (reference sequence). The CDR3 is 11 amino acids. CDR3 amino acids: CASSFRARTTF. The CDR3 nucleotides are TGTGCCAGCAGCTTCAGGGCCCGGACCACCTTC.

DNA of the CDR3: TGTGCCAGCAGCCAAGAGGAGGGCTCCTACAATGAGCAGTTCTTC. This encodes CASSQEEGSYNEQFF. The chain has TRBV4-2 and TRBJ2-1, with a possible D match to TRBD2 (6 bases). CDR3 size: 15 residues. Germline V lookup: CDR1 LGHNA, CDR2 YNFKEQ. The V and J ends lost 0 bases and 0 bases respectively, with 6 bases between them.

As to this clone: A junction boundary mismatches the germline segment, possibly from a read error. The chain links TRBV28 to TRBJ1-2; D is perhaps TRBD1 (6 bases). This CDR3 spans 17 amino acids. The germline gives CDR1 MDHEN, CDR2 SYDVKM. The CDR3 region is CASSLGPRNSQGYGYTF. The CDR3 nucleotides read TGTGCCAGCAGTTTAGGGCCTCGCAATTCACAGGGTTATGGTTACACCTTC.

CDR3: CASSTIPDTEAFF. CDR3 nucleotides: TGTGCCAGCAGTACCATCCCGGACACTGAAGCTTTCTTT. The rearrangement joins TRBV6-1 to TRBJ1-1; D is undetermined. CDR1 MNHNS and CDR2 SASEGT come from the germline V gene. Trimming cost V 5 bases and J 3 bases, with 10 bases left between them. The CDR3 has 13 residues.

This rearrangement joins TRBV18 to TRBJ1-2, with 10 bases lining up with TRBD1. Germline CDR1 reads KGHSH; CDR2 reads LQKENI. Trimming took 3 bases from V and 3 from J; bases not matched to a gene: 10. The CDR3 totals 17 residues. CDR3 sequence (DNA): TGTGCCAGCTCACCGACAGCGGGACAGGGGATAGACTATGGCTACACCTTC. It specifies CASSPTAGQGIDYGYTF.

The chain has TRBV10-1 and TRBJ1-2; D gene ambiguous. With 6 bases removed from V and 6 bases from J, the gap between germline ends came to 17 bases. The CDR3 totals 14 residues. Germline-derived CDR1 and CDR2 are WNHNN and SYGVQD (reference sequence). CDR3: CASRREGASNGYTF. For the CDR3, the DNA is TGCGCCAGCAGGCGCGAGGGAGCTTCGAATGGCTACACCTTC.

The chain employs TRBV18 and TRBJ1-5, with no clear D. Germline V gene data show CDR1 as KGHSH and CDR2 as LQKENI. CDR3 size: 14 residues. Trimming took off 1 base at V and 3 bases at J, with 7 bases between the two ends. The CDR3 is CASSPQQINQPQHF. The CDR3 region has the DNA TGTGCCAGCTCACCACAACAGATCAATCAGCCCCAGCATTTT.

In its sample, this clone was seen a few times. The V and J genes are TRBV19 and TRBJ1-1, with 7 bases aligning to TRBD1. Germline V gene data show CDR1 as LNHDA and CDR2 as SQIVND (reference sequence). V lost 5 bases to trimming and J lost 0 bases; unmatched junction nucleotides: 6. This CDR3 is built from 15 residues. CDR3 bases: TGTGCCAGTAGTGCCGCCGGGACAGTGAACACTGAAGCTTTCTTT. It is translated as CASSAAGTVNTEAFF.

This clone was observed a handful of times. The rearrangement uses TRBV19 and TRBJ1-1; D not certain. V was trimmed by 5 bases and J by 11 bases, leaving 15 bases between them. The CDR3 contains 12 residues. Germline CDR1 reads LNHDA; CDR2 reads SQIVND (reference sequence). The CDR3 sequence: CASSSDFRRAFF. CDR3 coding DNA: TGTGCCAGTAGTTCGGACTTCCGAAGGGCTTTCTTT.

J is TRBJ2-7 and V is TRBV2; TRBD1 aligns across 9 bases. CDR3 size: 12 residues. V lost 8 bases, J lost 4 bases, and 3 bases stayed unmatched. The germline V gene has CDR1 SNHLY and CDR2 FYNNEI. CDR3 nucleotide sequence: TGTGCCAGCCGACAGGGGGGGTACGAGCAGTACGTC. Translating it yields CASRQGGYEQYV.

The rearrangement uses TRBV28 and TRBJ2-5; no definite D call. V lost 6 bases and J lost 5, with 10 bases in between. The CDR3 length is 12 residues. Germline V lookup: CDR1 MDHEN, CDR2 SYDVKM. CDR3 bases: TGTGCCAGCAGACCCTCCGCGGAGACCCAGTACTTC. Translation: CASRPSAETQYF.

The chain links TRBV19 to TRBJ2-7; the match to TRBD1 covers 9 bases. Germline V gene data show CDR1 as LNHDA and CDR2 as SQIVND (reference sequence). The CDR3 extends over 15 amino acids. The V segment lost 6 bases and the J segment 7 bases; nucleotides outside the gene matches: 13. The chain's CDR3 is CASRRTGGSLGEQYV. CDR3 nucleotides: TGTGCCAGTAGACGCACAGGGGGCAGTTTGGGGGAGCAGTACGTC.

The V and J genes are TRBV10-2 and TRBJ2-4, with unresolved D. Germline CDR1 and CDR2: WSHSY and SAAADI. The CDR3 length is 15 residues. Trimming left V 3 bases short and J 8 bases short, with 17 bases between. The CDR3 loop reads CASSDGQPAMHIQYF. The CDR3 coding sequence is TGCGCCAGCAGTGATGGGCAACCAGCTATGCACATTCAGTACTTC.

The rearrangement links TRBV6-1 to TRBJ2-7, with a weak D call TRBD1 (5 bases). V was shortened by 10 bases and J by 3 bases, with 16 bases between the two germline ends. From germline, CDR1 is MNHNS and CDR2 SASEGT. The CDR3 has 13 residues. The DNA for the CDR3 is TGTGCCACTCAAAGGGCAGGGTTCTACGAGCAGTACGTC. Translating it yields CATQRAGFYEQYV.

V and J are TRBV28 and TRBJ1-2; D gene unclear. Trimming took off 4 bases at V and 8 bases at J, with 20 bases between the two ends. The V gene's germline CDR1 is MDHEN and CDR2 SYDVKM. The CDR3 is made up of 15 amino acids. The DNA of the CDR3 is TGTGCCAGCAGTTACCGACTAAACGGGAGGGAGGGCTACACCTTC. It encodes CASSYRLNGREGYTF.

The V gene is TRBV4-1, the J gene TRBJ1-1; D is perhaps TRBD1 (6 bases). V was cut by 6 bases and J by 0 bases, with 11 bases left in between. CDR1 is MGHRA and CDR2 is YSYEKL in the germline V gene. The CDR3 is made up of 14 amino acids. The CDR3 protein is CASRPGTLNTEAFF. CDR3 in DNA: TGCGCCAGCAGGCCCGGGACATTGAACACTGAAGCTTTCTTT.

The chain employs TRBV5-1 and TRBJ1-3; 7 nucleotides agree with TRBD1. The CDR3 is 16 amino acids. Germline assignment: CDR1 SGHRS and CDR2 YFSETQ. The trim removed 4 bases at V and 2 bases at J, leaving 9 bases unmatched. CDR3 coding DNA: TGCGCCAGCAGCCCTCGACAGGGTAAGACTGGAAACACCATATATTTT. Residues: CASSPRQGKTGNTIYF.

J is TRBJ1-1 and V is TRBV7-3; D possibly corresponds to TRBD1 (5 bases). The V gene lost 5 bases and the J gene lost 3 bases, with 16 bases spanning the gap. The CDR3 spans 15 residues. Germline V CDR1 and CDR2: SGHTA, FQGTGA. CDR3 nucleotide sequence: TGTGCCAGCAGCATACAATCAGGGCCCTACACTGAAGCTTTCTTT. Protein product: CASSIQSGPYTEAFF.

The rearrangement joins TRBV25-1 to TRBJ2-3; 8 bases align to TRBD1. This CDR3 contains 15 residues. V gave up 5 bases and J gave up 2 bases; unmatched junction bases: 6. CDR1 and CDR2 (germline): MGHDK, SYGVNS. CDR3 amino acids: CASSPPGQVTDTQYF. The CDR3 bases are TGTGCCAGCAGTCCACCGGGACAGGTCACAGATACGCAGTATTTT.

This rearrangement joins TRBV5-5 to TRBJ1-2; 7 bases match TRBD1. This CDR3 has 15 residues. Germline lookup yields CDR1 SGHKS and CDR2 YYEKEE (reference sequence). V shed 4 bases and J 1 base; nucleotides not matched to a gene: 7. The CDR3 DNA reads TGTGCCAGCAGCCCTACAGGGGACATTAACTATGGCTACACCTTC. Translation: CASSPTGDINYGYTF.

The chain uses TRBV28 and TRBJ2-1, with D hard to call. The CDR3 consists of 17 residues. In germline, CDR1 is MDHEN, CDR2 SYDVKM. Trimming left V 6 bases short and J 5 bases short, with 23 bases between. CDR3 in amino acids: CASRPLTETYPDNEQFF. Here the CDR3 DNA reads TGTGCCAGCAGACCTCTAACCGAGACATACCCGGACAATGAGCAGTTCTTC.

This chain uses TRBV4-3 with TRBJ2-2, with D maybe TRBD2 (5 bases). The V end lost 0 bases, the J end lost 8 bases, and 10 bases lay between the germline ends. Germline V CDR1 and CDR2: LGHNA, YSLEER. The CDR3 extends over 14 amino acids. The CDR3 DNA is TGCGCCAGCAGCCAAGACCCGGGGTTAGGGGAGCTGTTTTTT. Amino acids: CASSQDPGLGELFF.

The chain links TRBV4-2 to TRBJ1-1; a possible D gene is TRBD1 (6 bases). The CDR3 has 15 amino acids. Germline values: CDR1 LGHNA, CDR2 YNFKEQ. Trimming took 1 base from V and 3 from J, leaving 12 bases between them. CDR3: CASSQATGSYTEAFF. CDR3 sequence (DNA): TGTGCCAGCAGCCAAGCTACAGGGTCTTACACTGAAGCTTTCTTT.

The rearrangement links TRBV19 to TRBJ2-1, with 10 bases identical to TRBD1. The CDR3 runs to 13 residues. Per the germline V gene, CDR1 is LNHDA and CDR2 is SQIVND (reference sequence). Unmatched junction bases numbered 4, after V lost 8 bases and J lost 6 bases. The CDR3 DNA reads TGTGCCAGTGGGGGACAGGGGATCAATGAGCAGTTCTTC. Translating gives CASGGQGINEQFF.

This chain uses TRBV28 with TRBJ1-4; 7 nucleotides match TRBD1. The CDR3 contains 12 residues. CDR1 is MDHEN, CDR2 SYDVKM, per germline. With 8 bases clipped from V and 7 bases from J, the junction kept 4 bases outside the gene matches. CDR3 nucleotide sequence: TGTGCCAGCGGGACAGTGGCTGAAAAACTGTTTTTT. This sequence encodes CASGTVAEKLFF.

The chain is built from TRBV7-2 and TRBJ2-3, with TRBD2 matching over 7 bases. Germline loops: CDR1 SGHTA, CDR2 FQGNSA. This CDR3 has 16 residues. The junction had 8 bases not matched to a gene; V was cut back by 3 bases and J by 2 bases. Written as DNA, the CDR3 is TGTGCCAGCAGCTTTTGGGGGAGGGGATCCACAGATACGCAGTATTTT. This gives the protein CASSFWGRGSTDTQYF.